Listed here are 26 T cell receptor beta chains from one sample, sequenced in a study of tumor and adjacent non-tumor tissue in lung cancer. Three rounds of nested PCR, following a modified ARM-PCR protocol, produced the TCRbeta library. TCRdb reanalysed the multiplex PCR reads using MiXCR and keeps one entry per CDR3 protein. There are 120,000 or so distinct CDR3 sequences in the sample; about 66% occur only once, and around 13% lies in the top ten. The template was RNA from unsorted bulk tissue. The sample taken for sequencing was lung tumor tissue. The receptors stem from a man aged 25-45 years with non-small cell lung cancer.

About this clonotype: This may be a read error, as it is one base from a much larger clone. This rearrangement joins TRBV5-4 to TRBJ2-3; 8 bases map to TRBD2. This CDR3 has 17 amino acids. In germline, CDR1 is SGHNT, CDR2 YYREEE (reference sequence). After removal of 4 bases from V and 0 bases from J, the junction contained 10 bases not matched to a gene. Written as DNA, the CDR3 is TGTGCCAGCAGCATGCAGGCTAGCGGGTCTAGCACAGATACGCAGTATTTT. Encoded protein: CASSMQASGSSTDTQYF.

Many counts were recorded for this clonotype. In DNA, the CDR3 is TGTGCCAGCAGCTACCGACGTTTACCGGACGAGCAGTACTTC. Residues: CASSYRRLPDEQYF. The chain combines TRBV5-6 with TRBJ2-7; no definite D call. The V and J ends lost 3 bases and 5 bases respectively, with 15 bases between them. Germline-derived CDR1 and CDR2 are SGHDT and YYEEEE. The CDR3 runs 14 residues.

As for this clonotype: Just one base apart from a much larger clone, this may be a read error. This rearrangement joins TRBV6-6 to TRBJ2-1; the D gene is possibly TRBD2 (5 bases). Looked up from germline, CDR1 is MNHNY and CDR2 is SVGAGI (reference sequence). Trimming left V 0 bases short and J 12 bases short, with 18 bases between. There are 15 residues in the CDR3. The CDR3 DNA reads as TGTGCCAGCAGTTACTCCGGACGGGTTGAGGGTGTGCAGTTCTTC. Protein: CASSYSGRVEGVQFF.

This clonotype has a count of ten or more. The chain has TRBV4-1 and TRBJ1-1, with unresolved D. This CDR3 has 15 amino acids. The germline V gene encodes CDR1 MGHRA and CDR2 YSYEKL. The V and J ends lost 1 base and 1 base respectively, with 10 bases between them. The CDR3, as DNA: TGCGCCAGCAGCCAAGGACGGGCACAGAACACTGAAGCTTTCTTT. Translated, it gives CASSQGRAQNTEAFF.

On this clonotype: This may be a read error, as it is one base from a much larger clone. The V call is TRBV4-2, the J call TRBJ2-7; 9 nucleotides line up with TRBD1. The CDR3 loop spans 15 amino acids. V was pared by 0 bases and J by 9 bases, with 9 bases of the junction left unmatched. The germline gives CDR1 LGHNA, CDR2 YNFKEQ. Written as DNA, the CDR3 is TGTGCCAGCAGCCAAGATCCGGGACAGGGTAACGTGCAGTACTTC. As protein: CASSQDPGQGNVQYF.

A remark on this clonotype: The junction shows a germline mismatch at one end, possibly a read error. CDR3 sequence reads: CSVGDPRGDYEPYF. Here the CDR3 DNA reads TGCAGCGTCGGGGACCCCCGGGGGGACTACGAGCCGTACTTC. The chain links TRBV29-1 to TRBJ2-7, with TRBD2 matching 7 bases. This CDR3 is built from 14 residues. The V gene's germline CDR1 is SQVTM and CDR2 ANQGSEA.

This clonotype has only a few counts. The V gene is TRBV20-1, the J gene TRBJ2-3; 11 nucleotides line up with TRBD2. The CDR3 totals 15 residues. Germline V lookup: CDR1 DFQATT, CDR2 SNEGSKA (reference sequence). The junction had 7 bases not matched to a gene; V was cut back by 4 bases and J by 4 bases. The DNA of the CDR3 is TGCAGTGCTACCACGGGTAGCGGGAGGGCAGATACGCAGTATTTT. Translating gives CSATTGSGRADTQYF.

In regard to this clonotype: Since a much larger clone is just one base distant, this may be a read error. Here the CDR3 reads CASSQVPSDYNEQFF. The CDR3 region has the DNA TGCGCCAGCAGCCAAGTCCCTAGCGATTACAATGAGCAGTTCTTC. This sequence joins TRBV4-1 and TRBJ2-1, with TRBD2 as a possible D gene (6 bases). Trimming removed 1 base from V and 4 bases from J, with 11 bases in between. The CDR3 has 15 residues. Germline V gene lookup returns CDR1 MGHRA and CDR2 YSYEKL.

In regard to this clonotype: Sequence at one end of the junction differs from germline and may be a read error. The J gene is TRBJ2-2, the V gene TRBV11-2, with D tentatively TRBD2 (6 bases). CDR1 and CDR2 from the germline V gene are SGHAT and FQNNGV. CDR3 length: 16 residues. CDR3: CASSLMMAGNTWELFF. The DNA of the CDR3 is TGTGCCAGCAGCTTAATGATGGCGGGGAACACCTGGGAGCTGTTTTTT.

This chain links TRBV11-2 with TRBJ1-1; TRBD1 agrees at 7 bases. Germline V gene data show CDR1 as SGHAT and CDR2 as FQNNGV. The CDR3 covers 16 residues. The trim removed 5 bases at V and 8 bases at J, leaving 17 bases unmatched. The DNA for the CDR3 is TGTGCCAGCAGCCTGACAGGGAGGGGCGGGATCACCGAAGCTTTCTTT. This translates into CASSLTGRGGITEAFF.

This clonotype was picked up many times. The chain is built from TRBV14 and TRBJ2-3, with D tentatively TRBD2 (6 bases). Germline CDR1 SGHDN, CDR2 FVKESK. The CDR3 is made up of 14 amino acids. V shed 4 bases and J shed 4 bases, with 12 bases lying between them. The CDR3 region has the DNA TGTGCCAGCAGCCGGGGGACTTGGGCAGATACGCAGTATTTT. It translates to CASSRGTWADTQYF.

This clonotype was recorded at least ten times. The chain joins TRBV4-3 to TRBJ1-6; tentative D call: TRBD1 (5 bases). The CDR3 covers 13 residues. Trimming shortened V by 6 bases and J by 11 bases, and 14 bases separated the two germline ends. Germline V gene data show CDR1 as LGHNA and CDR2 as YSLEER. The CDR3 bases are TGCGCCAGCAGTCCAGGACCGGGGGCACCCCTCCACTTT. This gives the protein CASSPGPGAPLHF.

This clonotype was seen only a few times. V gene TRBV12-5 combines with J gene TRBJ1-5; tentatively, D is TRBD1 (6 bases). Germline V CDR1 and CDR2: LGHNT, FRNRAP. Trimming stripped 1 base from V and 11 bases from J, with 24 bases between. The CDR3 totals 17 residues. For the CDR3, the DNA is TGTGCTAGTGGTTTGGACTTTCTTTCGGGGGGCCGGCAGTCCCAGCATTTT. Its translation: CASGLDFLSGGRQSQHF. Full variable domain (rest looked up from reference TRBV12-5 and TRBJ1-5): DARVTQTPRHKVTEMGQEVTMRCQPILGHNTVFWYRQTMMQGLELLAYFRNRAPLDDSGMPKDRFSAEMPDATLATLKIQPSEPRDSAVYFCASGLDFLSGGRQSQHFGDGTRLSIL.

Of note for this clonotype: Being one base from a much bigger clone, this may be a read error. The CDR3 end shows no conserved phenylalanine or tryptophan, and so a read error is likely. V is TRBV6-6 and J is TRBJ2-5; D call uncertain. This CDR3 contains 11 residues. Germline CDR1 reads MNHNY; CDR2 reads SVGAGI (reference sequence). With 5 bases removed from V and 5 bases from J, the gap between germline ends came to 6 bases. CDR3 sequence reads: CASSALETQYV. CDR3 bases: TGTGCCAGCAGTGCCCTGGAGACCCAGTACGTC.

The chain carries TRBV20-1 and TRBJ2-7; D call uncertain. CDR3 size: 11 residues. The V end was cut by 8 bases, the J end by 3 bases, with 11 bases between. Germline V gene lookup returns CDR1 DFQATT and CDR2 SNEGSKA (reference sequence). Here the CDR3 DNA reads TGCAGTACTCCGAAGAACTACGAGCAGTACTTC. It translates to CSTPKNYEQYF.

This clonotype was seen only a few times. A much larger clone lies one base from this, so it may be a read error. V is TRBV6-2 or TRBV6-3 and J is TRBJ1-2; D gene ambiguous. The CDR3 length is 12 residues. The germline V gene encodes CDR1 MNHEY and CDR2 SVGEGT. V lost 6 bases and J lost 8, with 13 bases in between. The CDR3 region is CASSQGRVGYTF. CDR3 nucleotide sequence: TGTGCCAGCAGCCAAGGCCGGGTGGGCTACACCTTC.

For this clonotype: A much larger clone sits a single nucleotide away, making a read error possible. The gene calls are TRBV29-1 and TRBJ2-2; no firm D call. The ends were cut back, 7 bases at V and 3 bases at J, with 6 bases in the middle. The CDR3 consists of 11 residues. CDR1 SQVTM and CDR2 ANQGSEA come from the germline V gene. CDR3 protein: CSARDTGELFF. DNA of the CDR3: TGCAGCGCACGGGACACCGGGGAGCTGTTTTTT.

This clonotype was observed a few times. CDR3 in DNA: TGTGCCAGCACCGGTTCACAGGGGGCATGGGGCTACACCTTC. Translating it yields CASTGSQGAWGYTF. This chain connects TRBV12-3 or TRBV12-4 to TRBJ1-2; 9 nucleotides match TRBD1. The CDR3 is 14 residues long. The junction had 11 bases not matched to a gene; V was cut back by 7 bases and J by 8 bases.

This clonotype has just one count. The chain uses TRBV5-1 and TRBJ1-2, with D possibly matching TRBD1 (6 bases). Trimming removed 0 bases from V and 6 bases from J, with 15 bases in between. CDR1 is SGHRS, CDR2 YFSETQ, per germline. CDR3 length: 15 amino acids. The chain's CDR3 is CASSLGRGEWNGYTF. The CDR3 coding sequence is TGCGCCAGCAGCTTGGGCAGGGGAGAATGGAATGGCTACACCTTC.

This clonotype was seen at least ten times. The rearrangement uses TRBV25-1 and TRBJ1-1, with 7 bases that match TRBD1. Germline loops: CDR1 MGHDK, CDR2 SYGVNS. The CDR3 loop spans 13 amino acids. Trimming at V came to 1 base and at J to 11 bases, leaving 7 bases not matched to a gene. The CDR3 reads CASSEFAGGFAFF. The CDR3 DNA is TGTGCCAGCAGTGAATTTGCAGGGGGATTTGCTTTCTTT.

Remarks on this clonotype: A read error may be the cause here, since a much bigger clone is one base away. Here the CDR3 omits its conserved ending phenylalanine or tryptophan, so a read error is the likely source. This rearrangement joins TRBV4-3 to TRBJ2-7, with 11 bases matching TRBD2. Germline V gene data show CDR1 as LGHNA and CDR2 as YSLEER. V lost 4 bases to trimming and J lost 1 base; unmatched junction nucleotides: 3. CDR3 length: 15 residues. CDR3 in amino acids: CASSLGLAGSYEQYL. The CDR3 bases are TGCGCCAGCAGCCTTGGACTAGCGGGTTCCTACGAGCAGTACCTC.

The chain carries TRBV11-3 and TRBJ2-2; possible D gene TRBD1, 5 bases. Germline V lookup: CDR1 SGHNT, CDR2 YENEEA. The ends were cut back, 2 bases at V and 5 bases at J, with 18 bases in the middle. CDR3 length: 17 residues. For the CDR3, the DNA is TGTGCCAGCAGCTTAAGAGTCTGGACATTTCGAACCGGGGAGCTGTTTTTT. It translates to CASSLRVWTFRTGELFF. The entire variable domain, with the rest obtained from reference TRBV11-3 and TRBJ2-2, is as follows: EAGVVQSPRYKIIEKKQPVAFWCNPISGHNTLYWYLQNLGQGPELLIRYENEEAVDDSQLPKDRFSAERLKGVDSTLKIQPAELGDSAVYLCASSLRVWTFRTGELFFGEGSRLTVL.

This clonotype has a single count. One base away lies a much larger clone, so this may be a sequencing read error. The chain couples TRBV20-1 to TRBJ2-7, with TRBD2 as a possible D gene (6 bases). The CDR3 consists of 17 residues. Per the germline V gene, CDR1 is DFQATT and CDR2 is SNEGSKA (reference sequence). Between the trimmed V and J ends, which lost 2 bases and 3 bases, there was a span of 23 bases. The CDR3 DNA sequence: TGCAGTGCTAGATCCCCCCCGTTTAGCGGACCTTACTACGAGCAGTACTTC. It is translated as CSARSPPFSGPYYEQYF.

On this clonotype itself: One end of the junction fails to match germline, which may point to a read error. V and J are TRBV4-3 and TRBJ2-5, with 9 bases that match TRBD2. The CDR3 covers 19 residues. Germline-derived CDR1 and CDR2 are LGHNA and YSLEER. In DNA form, the CDR3 reads TGCGCCTGCAGCAAAGAAAGGAGCCAGGGCCTAGCGGGGCAAGAGACCCAGTACTTC. Translating it yields CACSKERSQGLAGQETQYF.

Details on this clonotype: Mismatch with germline at one junction end may stem from a read error. This sequence joins TRBV13 and TRBJ1-1; D perhaps matches TRBD1 (5 bases). The CDR3 totals 14 residues. CDR1 and CDR2 (germline): PRHDT, FYEKMQ (reference sequence). CDR3 sequence: CASSVRVGNTEVFF. CDR3 coding DNA: TGTGCCAGCAGCGTCAGGGTTGGGAACACTGAAGTTTTCTTT.

With respect to this clonotype: At one of its ends the junction is not consistent with the germline gene, which may arise from a read error. The chain links TRBV20-1 to TRBJ1-5; no reliable D call. Germline values: CDR1 DFQATT, CDR2 SNEGSKA (reference sequence). This CDR3 is 17 amino acids long. CDR3 in amino acids: CSALGEQVRRANQHQHF. CDR3 nucleotides: TGCAGTGCTCTTGGGGAGCAGGTACGAAGGGCCAATCAGCACCAGCATTTT.